A selection of T cell receptor beta chains follows, all from one sample in a study of cytomegalovirus exposure and HLA in healthy donors. Profiling relied on immunoSEQ multiplex PCR, and the TCRdb table lists in-frame clones only, not all of them. The repertoire consists of 150,000 to 200,000 clones, with roughly 77% occurring once and the leading ten covering around 1.9%. Sequencing was done on a sample of PBMCs. These receptors all come from a woman between 18 and 30 years old in good health and CMV-seronegative. CDR3s include the opening cysteine and the closing phenylalanine or tryptophan. A D gene is named only where the DNA matches it firmly. Clone size is not always given. Where it is, it says once, few, many or a class for expanded clones.

abundance | d_gene | j_gene | v_gene | CDR3nt | CDR3aa
. | . | TRBJ1-1 | TRBV28 | TGTGCCAGCAGTCATATAAACCTGCGGAGGGAGTATACTGAAGCTTTCTTT | CASSHINLRREYTEAFF
. | . | TRBJ2-7 | TRBV28 | TGTGCCAGCGGAAGCGCGTTCGAGCAGTACTTC | CASGSAFEQYF
. | . | TRBJ2-7 | TRBV10-3 | TGTGCCATCAGTGAGTCTAGCGCCTACGAACAGTACTTC | CAISESSAYEQYF
. | . | TRBJ2-7 | TRBV14 | TGTGCCAGCAGCCAAGAAAGCATCCCGGCAGGCTACGAGCAGTACTTC | CASSQESIPAGYEQYF
. | . | TRBJ2-3 | TRBV6-1 | TGTGCCAGCAGTTCTAATTGGGGGGCAGATACGCAGTATTTT | CASSSNWGADTQYF
. | . | TRBJ1-5 | TRBV6-1 | TGTGCCAGCAGTCTTCGAGGGAGCAATCAGCCCCAGCATTTT | CASSLRGSNQPQHF
. | TRBD2 | TRBJ2-3 | TRBV5-1 | TGCGCCAGCAGTGGCGGGAGGGGGGGCACAGATACGCAGTATTTT | CASSGGRGGTDTQYF
. | TRBD2 | TRBJ2-7 | TRBV7-9 | TGTGCCAGCAGCCCGACTAGCGGGAGGGGGGGAGGCACCTACGAGCAGTACTTC | CASSPTSGRGGGTYEQYF
. | TRBD1 | TRBJ2-5 | TRBV15 | TGTGCCACCAGCAGAGTACTCCCGGGGACAGGGAAGAAGACCCAGTACTTC | CATSRVLPGTGKKTQYF
. | TRBD2 | TRBJ2-5 | TRBV7-3 | TGTGCCAGCAGCTTAAGGGCTAGCGGGATTCAAGAGACCCGGTACTTC | CASSLRASGIQETRYF
once | TRBD2 | TRBJ2-5 | TRBV27 | TGTGCCAGCAATCCGGGGGGGGCGGGAGAGACCCAGTACTTC | CASNPGGAGETQYF
few | . | TRBJ2-1 | TRBV7-9 | TGTGCCAGCAGCTTAGCGTTAATGAGGGGGGGGCTGAGAAATGAGCAGTTCTTC | CASSLALMRGGLRNEQFF
. | TRBD1 | TRBJ1-2 | TRBV5-1 | TGCGCCAGCAGCCCAGGACAGGGATACTATGGCTACACCTTC | CASSPGQGYYGYTF
. | TRBD2 | TRBJ2-2 | TRBV6-6 | TGTGCCACCCTCTGGCTGGGACTAGCGGACACCGGGGAGCTGTTTTTT | CATLWLGLADTGELFF
. | TRBD2 | TRBJ2-3 | TRBV7-6 | TGTGCCAGCAGCCAAAATTCAAAAGCGGGACGCACAGATACGCAGTATTTT | CASSQNSKAGRTDTQYF
. | . | TRBJ1-4 | TRBV2 | TGTGCCAGCAGTGAATGGGGCCTAAAATCAGAAAAACTGTTTTTT | CASSEWGLKSEKLFF
. | . | TRBJ2-7 | TRBV7-9 | TGTTCCAGCAGCTTAGGGGTCGACAGTGACGAGCAGTACTTC | CSSSLGVDSDEQYF
. | TRBD2 | TRBJ2-5 | TRBV7-8 | TGTGCCAGCAGACCTCGGGGGGAAGAGACCCAGTACTTC | CASRPRGEETQYF
few | TRBD1 | TRBJ2-7 | TRBV2 | TGTGCCAGCAGTGAAAGCCAGAGGGGGCTCCTTAGCTCCTACGAGCAGTACTTC | CASSESQRGLLSSYEQYF
. | . | TRBJ1-5 | TRBV19 | TGTGCCAGCGAACGACAGATTTATAGCAATCAGCCCCAGCATTTT | CASERQIYSNQPQHF
. | TRBD1 | TRBJ2-6 | TRBV7-3 | TGTGCCAGCAGCTTCCATTCCGGGACAGGGGTGTCTGGGGCCAACGTCCTGACTTTC | CASSFHSGTGVSGANVLTF
. | TRBD2 | TRBJ2-1 | TRBV7-2 | TGTGCCAGCAGCCTACTAGCGGGGGGACGAGGATACAATGAGCAGTTCTTC | CASSLLAGGRGYNEQFF
. | . | TRBJ2-1 | TRBV6-4 | TGTGCCAGCAGTGACTCAGCTACCAATGAGCAGTTCTTC | CASSDSATNEQFF
. | TRBD1 | TRBJ2-5 | TRBV7-9 | TGTGCCAGCAGCTTCCGGACAGGGGGCTTCTTCAATCAAGAGACCCAGTACTTC | CASSFRTGGFFNQETQYF
. | . | TRBJ1-1 | TRBV2 | TGTGCCAGCAGGGGTGGCAGGGGGAACACTGAAGCTTTCTTT | CASRGGRGNTEAFF
. | TRBD2 | TRBJ2-3 | TRBV4-1 | TGCGCCAGCAGCTCCCCAGCGGGGGGCACAGATACGCAGTATTTT | CASSSPAGGTDTQYF
. | TRBD2 | TRBJ2-3 | TRBV7-3 | TGTGCCAGCAGCTTAAACCTCGGGGGGGCAGATACGCAGTATTTT | CASSLNLGGADTQYF
. | TRBD1 | TRBJ1-2 | TRBV5-4 | TGTGCCAGCAGCTTGGGTGGAGGGGACAGGGGCTATGGCTACACCTTC | CASSLGGGDRGYGYTF
. | . | TRBJ1-2 | TRBV11-2 | TGTGCCAGCAGCTTCGGCCGACAGAGTAACTATGGCTACACCTTC | CASSFGRQSNYGYTF
few | TRBD1 | TRBJ2-1 | TRBV4-1 | TGCGCCAGCAGCCACTCCTTGGGGACAGGGGATACTGAGCAGTTCTTC | CASSHSLGTGDTEQFF
. | . | TRBJ1-5 | TRBV27 | TGTGCCAGCAGTTTTTCTGGCAGGCATCAGCCCCAGCATTTT | CASSFSGRHQPQHF
. | . | TRBJ2-1 | TRBV7-9 | TGTGCCAGCAGCTTAAGTTTTGCAGGGCTCCTCTCCTACAATGAGCAGTTCTTC | CASSLSFAGLLSYNEQFF